This TCR beta chain emerged from a study of graft-versus-host responses after intestinal transplantation. Study-level background: Anti-thymocyte globulin induction preceded three to four years of tacrolimus and steroid maintenance in all recipients.

As for this clone: Its specificity is unknown.

The CDR3 is 15 amino acids. The table came from immunoSEQ multiplex PCR; TCRdb's copy has only in-frame clones and leaves some out. Of roughly 120,000 clones listed, about nine tenths were seen once; the top ten hold about 0.18%. The TCR sequence derives from a human donor who received an intestinal transplant. This chain connects TRBV21-1 to TRBJ1-5; the table's D call, TRBD1, has no DNA check behind it. TRBV21-1 is listed as a pseudogene. This specimen consisted of unstimulated CD4+ T cells sorted from spleen or lymph node cells, obtained before intestinal transplant. DNA of the CDR3: TGTGCCAGCAGCAAAAAGGGGGATAGCAATCAGCCCCAGCATTTT. This sequence encodes CASSKKGDSNQPQHF.